This T cell receptor beta chain was obtained from a study of Ad26.COV2.S vaccination and SARS-CoV-2 variants. Study summary: By the intramuscular route, Ad26.COV2.S was given once, or twice 56 days apart.

With V trimmed by 7 bases and J by 2 bases, 17 bases remained unmatched. This CDR3 has 17 residues. Germline V CDR1 and CDR2: SGHKS, YYEKEE (reference sequence). TCRdb's copy holds only in-frame clones and misses some; the assay was immunoSEQ multiplex PCR. Of fewer than 500,000 clones in the sample, about nine tenths were seen once. Treatment described: roughly 19 received Ad26.COV2.S at low or high dose, single or two shots; roughly 5 received placebo; per-sample allocation not given. Samples analyzed were those drawn on day 63 after the first vaccine or placebo injection. This rearrangement joins TRBV5-5 to TRBJ1-1, with 7 positions matching TRBD1. Sequencing was performed on peripheral blood, taken in a trial of Ad26.COV2.S vaccine versus placebo. This TCR derives from a person aged 18-65 years who received the Ad26.COV2.S COVID-19 vaccine or a placebo. CDR3 nucleotide sequence: TGTGCCAGCGCCCTAGGGGCCTTACAGGGGCGAAACACTGAAGCTTTCTTT. Protein product: CASALGALQGRNTEAFF.